The 32 T cell receptor beta chains below come from one sample, sequenced in a study of T-cell reconstitution after alpha-beta-depleted transplantation in children. Molecular barcoding with unique molecular identifiers was used for the TCRbeta library. TCRdb re-derived calls from the PCR reads in MiXCR, one entry per CDR3 protein. This sample has about a million distinct CDR3 sequences, with roughly 29% found just once. The sequencing here drew on PBMCs, mostly from graft donor cells, taken 360 days after TCRalphabeta/CD19-depleted stem cell transplant. Every receptor here comes from a boy younger than two who had a stem cell transplant for SCID, so the T cells may come from the graft donor.

This clonotype was counted at least ten times. The CDR3 here is CASSVGQVTDTQYF. The CDR3 coding sequence is TGTGCCAGCAGCGTAGGACAAGTTACAGATACGCAGTATTTT. This rearrangement joins TRBV7-9 to TRBJ2-3, with a tentative D call TRBD1 (5 bases). The length of the CDR3 is 14 residues. Trimming took 5 bases from V and 3 from J, leaving 12 bases between them. The germline gives CDR1 SEHNR, CDR2 FQNEAQ (reference sequence).

This clonotype has only a few counts. The chain has TRBV20-1 and TRBJ2-1; either TRBD1 or TRBD2 may supply D (5 bases each). Between the trimmed V and J ends, which lost 0 bases and 8 bases, there was a span of 14 bases. CDR3 length: 14 amino acids. Germline lookup yields CDR1 DFQATT and CDR2 SNEGSKA (reference sequence). The CDR3 region is CSAREVARGDEQFF. CDR3 bases: TGCAGTGCTAGAGAAGTAGCGAGGGGAGATGAGCAGTTCTTC.

This clonotype has a handful of counts. This sequence joins TRBV6-1 and TRBJ1-1; tentative D call: TRBD1 (5 bases). Germline V gene lookup returns CDR1 MNHNS and CDR2 SASEGT. V lost 8 bases, J lost 6 bases, and 10 bases lay in between. The CDR3 contains 11 residues. CDR3 loop: CASLQVPEAFF. CDR3 nucleotide sequence: TGTGCCAGCCTACAGGTCCCTGAAGCTTTCTTT.

This chain joins TRBV12-3 or TRBV12-4 and TRBJ2-1, with 11 bases matching TRBD2. V dropped 5 bases and J dropped 7; count of bases not matched to a gene: 10. The CDR3 spans 16 residues. The CDR3 DNA follows: TGTGCCAGCAGTGCGAGACTAGCGGGGTCTACAAATGAGCAGTTCTTC. This gives the protein CASSARLAGSTNEQFF.

This clonotype was seen a few times. CDR3 region: CASSLTIYEQYF. CDR3 nucleotide sequence: TGTGCCAGCAGTTTAACGATCTACGAGCAGTACTTC. The chain links TRBV12-3 or TRBV12-4 to TRBJ2-7; unclear D gene. V was trimmed by 2 bases and J by 3 bases, leaving 5 bases between them. This CDR3 is built from 12 residues.

This clonotype was found a few times. This chain uses TRBV12-3 or TRBV12-4 with TRBJ2-1; TRBD2 matches at 9 bases. The CDR3 is 16 residues long. V gave up 4 bases and J gave up 10 bases; unmatched junction bases: 14. The CDR3 sequence: CASSSELAGIQREQFF. CDR3 bases: TGTGCCAGCAGTTCCGAACTAGCGGGTATTCAAAGGGAGCAGTTCTTC.

The chain has TRBV7-8 and TRBJ2-1, with D perhaps TRBD1 or TRBD2 (6 bases each). V was clipped by 4 bases and J by 2 bases, with 12 bases between them. This CDR3 contains 15 residues. The germline V gene encodes CDR1 SGHVS and CDR2 FQNEAQ. The chain's CDR3 is CASSSGGGTYNEQFF. CDR3 bases: TGTGCCAGCAGCTCTGGAGGGGGAACCTACAATGAGCAGTTCTTC.

This clonotype was found a few times. The chain links TRBV5-1 to TRBJ1-5; D gene ambiguous. V lost 2 bases and J lost 3, with 9 bases in between. The CDR3 runs 14 residues. The germline gives CDR1 SGHRS, CDR2 YFSETQ. This CDR3 is CASSFDGPNQPQHF. CDR3 coding DNA: TGCGCCAGCAGCTTTGATGGACCCAATCAGCCCCAGCATTTT.

The gene calls are TRBV6-2 or TRBV6-3 and TRBJ2-7, with a tentative D call TRBD1 (6 bases). The germline CDR1 and CDR2 sequences are MNHEY and SVGEGT. The CDR3 has 13 amino acids. The V end was cut by 0 bases, the J end by 6 bases, with 9 bases between. In DNA, the CDR3 is TGTGCCAGCAGTTACTCGATGGGGGCCGAGCAGTACTTC. It encodes CASSYSMGAEQYF.

The V call is TRBV7-2, the J call TRBJ1-5; weak D call: TRBD1 (5 bases). Germline CDR1 SGHTA, CDR2 FQGNSA. The CDR3 consists of 15 residues. V lost 5 bases to trimming and J lost 3 bases, with 14 bases between them. CDR3 DNA: TGTGCCAGCAGCCAGGGAGCGGGGTTCAATCAGCCCCAGCATTTT. Translated: CASSQGAGFNQPQHF.

This clonotype was recorded a few times. V gene TRBV7-8 combines with J gene TRBJ2-3; a possible D gene is TRBD1 (5 bases). Deletions cut 1 base from V and 0 bases from J, with 11 bases between. Per the germline V gene, CDR1 is SGHVS and CDR2 is FQNEAQ. The CDR3 loop spans 16 amino acids. The CDR3 DNA reads as TGTGCCAGCAGCTTAGGCCAGGGCTGGAGCACAGATACGCAGTATTTT. Translating it yields CASSLGQGWSTDTQYF.

This clonotype turned up a few times. This chain joins TRBV29-1 and TRBJ2-2; 7 bases line up with TRBD1. From germline, CDR1 is SQVTM and CDR2 ANQGSEA. With 7 bases clipped from V and 8 bases from J, the junction kept 10 bases outside the gene matches. The CDR3 spans 13 residues. CDR3 sequence: CSATPGGRGELFF. CDR3 DNA: TGCAGCGCTACCCCAGGGGGTAGAGGGGAGCTGTTTTTT.

This clonotype occurred a few times. V is TRBV20-1 and J is TRBJ1-2, with D unresolved. CDR1 is DFQATT and CDR2 is SNEGSKA in the germline V gene (reference sequence). Trimming cost V 1 base and J 8 bases, with 11 bases left between them. This CDR3 spans 12 amino acids. For the CDR3, the DNA is TGCAGTGCTAGAGCGAGCGTAGGGGGCTACACCTTC. It translates to CSARASVGGYTF.

This chain connects TRBV10-3 to TRBJ1-2; D gene unclear. The germline V and J ends were trimmed by 3 bases and 8 bases, with 13 bases remaining between them. The CDR3 consists of 13 residues. CDR1 and CDR2 (germline): ENHRY, SYGVKD. This chain's CDR3 is CAISDLQSDGYTF. CDR3 nucleotide sequence: TGTGCCATCAGTGATCTCCAGTCGGACGGCTACACCTTC.

This chain connects TRBV19 to TRBJ2-1; D possibly corresponds to TRBD1 (7 bases). The CDR3 spans 15 residues. Trimming cost V 6 bases and J 3 bases, with 15 bases left between them. The germline V gene encodes CDR1 LNHDA and CDR2 SQIVND (reference sequence). CDR3 nucleotide sequence: TGTGCCAGTAGGCAGGGGGGCCGCGTCTACAATGAGCAGTTCTTC. It specifies CASRQGGRVYNEQFF.

This clonotype was observed a single time. The chain couples TRBV24-1 to TRBJ2-5, with TRBD1 matching 7 bases. Trimming removed 4 bases from V and 1 base from J; junction bases left unmatched: 5. This CDR3 spans 15 amino acids. CDR1 and CDR2 from the germline V gene are KGHDR and SFDVKD. Here the CDR3 reads CATSDPWDSQETQYF. The CDR3 DNA reads TGTGCCACCAGTGACCCATGGGACAGCCAAGAGACCCAGTACTTC.

The CDR3 sequence is CAISAGVNEQYF. The CDR3 DNA follows: TGTGCCATCAGTGCAGGGGTAAACGAGCAGTACTTC. This chain links TRBV10-3 with TRBJ2-7; possibly TRBD1 for D (6 bases). The CDR3 has 12 amino acids. Germline V CDR1 and CDR2: ENHRY, SYGVKD. Deletions cut 4 bases from V and 5 bases from J, with 9 bases between.

This clonotype showed up just a few times. The rearrangement links TRBV4-3 to TRBJ2-3; 9 bases are a match to TRBD2. The V and J ends lost 0 bases and 4 bases, in that order; junction bases with no gene match: 5. The CDR3 consists of 16 residues. Germline CDR1 LGHNA, CDR2 YSLEER. The CDR3 loop reads CASSQDRAGGSDTQYF. In DNA form, the CDR3 reads TGCGCCAGCAGCCAAGATCGAGCGGGGGGCTCAGATACGCAGTATTTT.

This clonotype has just a few counts. This CDR3 is CASSEQKTGELFF. DNA of the CDR3: TGCGCCAGCAGTGAGCAGAAAACCGGGGAGCTGTTTTTT. The V call is TRBV10-2, the J call TRBJ2-2; D not certain. This CDR3 contains 13 residues. Germline values: CDR1 WSHSY, CDR2 SAAADI. V lost 2 bases and J 5 bases, leaving 6 bases between the germline ends.

There are a few counts of this clonotype. The chain joins TRBV28 to TRBJ1-5, with D tentatively TRBD1 (6 bases). The CDR3 extends over 13 amino acids. Germline V lookup: CDR1 MDHEN, CDR2 SYDVKM. V was trimmed by 6 bases and J by 4 bases, leaving 10 bases between them. CDR3 loop: CASRTQGNQPQHF. CDR3 in DNA: TGTGCCAGCAGGACACAGGGAAATCAGCCCCAGCATTTT. Looking up the rest from reference TRBV28 and TRBJ1-5 gives the full variable domain: DVKVTQSSRYLVKRTGEKVFLECVQDMDHENMFWYRQDPGLGLRLIYFSYDVKMKEKGDIPEGYSVSREKKERFSLILESASTNQTSMYLCASRTQGNQPQHFGDGTRLSIL.

The chain uses TRBV2 and TRBJ2-3; 7 bases fit TRBD2. The germline CDR1 and CDR2 sequences are SNHLY and FYNNEI. The V segment lost 3 bases and the J segment 2 bases; nucleotides outside the gene matches: 5. The CDR3 runs 15 residues. The CDR3 DNA sequence: TGTGCCAGCAGTGATAACGGGGGGACCACAGATACGCAGTATTTT. It yields the protein CASSDNGGTTDTQYF.

Concerning this clonotype: A single base separates this from a much larger clone, so it may be a read error. The chain employs TRBV4-1 and TRBJ2-7; TRBD1 or TRBD2 may be the D gene (5 bases each). The CDR3 contains 15 residues. Germline CDR1 is MGHRA and CDR2 is YSYEKL. Trimming left V 3 bases short and J 3 bases short, with 15 bases between. The CDR3 loop is CASSQMVAGSYEQYF. CDR3 DNA sequence: TGCGCCAGCAGCCAGATGGTCGCAGGGAGCTACGAGCAGTACTTC.

This clonotype occurred a few times. The J gene is TRBJ1-5, the V gene TRBV7-6; D uncertain. This CDR3 region has 13 residues. V was trimmed by 2 bases and J by 7 bases, leaving 9 bases between them. The germline gives CDR1 SGHVS, CDR2 FNYEAQ. The CDR3 nucleotides read TGTGCCAGCAGCTTAACTATGTGGCAGCCCCAGCATTTT. Protein sequence: CASSLTMWQPQHF.

This clonotype has just a few counts. CDR3: CSVDLGLYNEQFF. CDR3 DNA sequence: TGCAGCGTTGATTTGGGACTATACAATGAGCAGTTCTTC. The rearrangement joins TRBV29-1 to TRBJ2-1; 7 bases align to TRBD2. CDR1 and CDR2 (germline): SQVTM, ANQGSEA. V lost 3 bases, J lost 4 bases, and 3 bases stayed unmatched. CDR3 length: 13 residues.

The gene calls are TRBV6-1 and TRBJ2-1; TRBD2 agrees at 7 bases. After removal of 6 bases from V and 8 bases from J, the junction contained 16 bases not matched to a gene. CDR1 and CDR2 from the germline V gene are MNHNS and SASEGT. This CDR3 has 16 residues. CDR3 loop: CASRDEPRTRSHEQFF. CDR3 coding DNA: TGTGCCAGCAGGGATGAACCCAGGACTAGATCCCATGAGCAGTTCTTC.

The CDR3 reads CASSLESSPFYEQYF. DNA for the CDR3: TGCGCCAGCAGCTTGGAGAGTTCGCCGTTCTACGAGCAGTACTTC. The gene calls are TRBV5-1 and TRBJ2-7; D is uncertain. The CDR3 totals 15 residues. V was pared by 0 bases and J by 3 bases, with 13 bases between. In germline, CDR1 is SGHRS, CDR2 YFSETQ.

This clonotype has more than one count but fewer than ten. This chain links TRBV20-1 with TRBJ1-3; a weak D match, TRBD1 (5 bases). Looked up from germline, CDR1 is DFQATT and CDR2 is SNEGSKA (reference sequence). V lost 1 base, J lost 2 bases, and 9 bases lay in between. This CDR3 has 14 amino acids. The CDR3 loop is CSARVAGTGNTIYF. The CDR3 nucleotides are TGCAGTGCTAGAGTGGCAGGGACTGGAAACACCATATATTTT.

A remark on this clonotype: The junction shows a germline mismatch at one end, possibly a read error. The J gene is TRBJ2-3, the V gene TRBV7-6; D not resolved. There are 12 residues in the CDR3. Germline assignment: CDR1 SGHVS and CDR2 FNYEAQ. The CDR3 loop is CARSYIPDTQYF. The CDR3 nucleotides read TGTGCCAGGAGCTATATACCAGATACGCAGTATTTT. Variable domain in full (rest from reference TRBV7-6 and TRBJ2-3): GAGVSQSPRYKVTKRGQDVALRCDPISGHVSLYWYRQALGQGPEFLTYFNYEAQQDKSGLPNDRFSAERPEGSISTLTIQRTEQRDSAMYRCARSYIPDTQYFGPGTRLTVL.

The chain links TRBV30 to TRBJ1-3; D is unresolved. V dropped 2 bases and J dropped 6 bases, with 8 bases sitting between them. Germline V gene sequence: CDR1 GTSNPN, CDR2 SVGIG (reference sequence). The CDR3 has 12 residues. CDR3 nucleotide sequence: TGTGCCTGGAGTCCCACCCTAAACACCATATATTTT. It yields the protein CAWSPTLNTIYF.

The V call is TRBV3-1, the J call TRBJ2-1; D is possibly TRBD1 (6 bases). From germline, CDR1 is LGHDT and CDR2 YNNKEL (reference sequence). The V and J ends lost 3 bases and 5 bases respectively, with 11 bases between them. The CDR3 is made up of 14 amino acids. The CDR3 region has the DNA TGTGCCAGCAGCCAGCAGACAGGTCACAATGAGCAGTTCTTC. Translating it yields CASSQQTGHNEQFF.

The chain recombines TRBV6-1 with TRBJ1-5; possibly TRBD1 for D (5 bases). CDR3 length: 15 amino acids. V was shortened by 5 bases and J by 0 bases, with 11 bases between the two germline ends. Germline V gene sequence: CDR1 MNHNS, CDR2 SASEGT. The CDR3 loop reads CASSPGTYSNQPQHF. The CDR3 DNA follows: TGTGCCAGCAGTCCCGGGACCTATAGCAATCAGCCCCAGCATTTT.

This clonotype showed up just a few times. DNA for the CDR3: TGTGCCAGCAGCTTGGACGGACCGACCTACGAGCAGTACTTC. As protein: CASSLDGPTYEQYF. The genes are TRBV7-6 and TRBJ2-7, with D unclear. CDR3 length: 14 amino acids. V lost 3 bases, J lost 2 bases, and 11 bases lay in between. Germline CDR1 reads SGHVS; CDR2 reads FNYEAQ.